This TCR beta chain was captured by sequencing in a study of T cell responses to AZD1222 COVID-19 vaccine. Profiled with immunoSEQ multiplex PCR; TCRdb holds only in-frame clones, not every one. Of about 120,000 clones listed, about nine tenths are singletons. This CDR3 is built from 17 residues. The V and J genes are TRBV21-1 and TRBJ2-3; the tabulated D call, TRBD2, remains unverified against the DNA. TRBV21-1 is labeled a pseudogene. The sequenced sample was peripheral blood, obtained on day 0 of AZD1222 vaccination. The receptor's source is an adult in good health. The CDR3 loop is CASSKAHPAGVPDTQYF. For the CDR3, the DNA is TGTGCCAGCAGCAAAGCGCACCCAGCGGGGGTCCCAGATACGCAGTATTTT.